This is a list of T cell receptor beta chains from one sample in a study of human T cells and chemical hapten exposure. TCRdb reanalysed the RACE reads using MiXCR and keeps one entry per CDR3 protein. The sample has roughly 56,000 distinct CDR3 sequences; 9.6% are singletons. The specimen was whole blood, collected in connection with sensitization to the hapten diphenylcyclopropenone (DPC). Every receptor here comes from a woman between 25 and 40 years old with alopecia areata. Some clones in this sample may be carry-over from other donors' samples. The CDR3 runs from the conserved cysteine through the conserved F or W. Each record gives: clone size, J gene, V gene, D gene, CDR3 protein, CDR3 DNA. D genes are given only for firm matches. Clone size is not always given. Where it is, it says once, few, many or a class for expanded clones.

abundance: few
j_gene: TRBJ1-1
v_gene: TRBV18
d_gene: .
CDR3aa: CASSPAAGRNTEAFF
CDR3nt: TGTGCCAGCTCACCAGCGGCAGGCAGGAACACTGAAGCTTTCTTT

abundance: .
j_gene: TRBJ2-7
v_gene: TRBV27
d_gene: .
CDR3aa: CASAQDTAYEQYF
CDR3nt: TGTGCCAGCGCCCAGGATACCGCCTACGAGCAGTACTTC

abundance: .
j_gene: TRBJ2-7
v_gene: TRBV5-4
d_gene: TRBD1
CDR3aa: CASSLTGVQEQYF
CDR3nt: TGTGCCAGCAGCCTGACAGGGGTCCAGGAGCAGTACTTC

abundance: few
j_gene: TRBJ1-2
v_gene: TRBV6-5
d_gene: TRBD1
CDR3aa: CASRDRGLHGYTF
CDR3nt: TGTGCCAGCAGGGACAGGGGGTTGCATGGCTACACCTTC

abundance: many
j_gene: TRBJ1-1
v_gene: TRBV7-2
d_gene: .
CDR3aa: CASSLNRMNTEAFF
CDR3nt: TGTGCCAGCAGCTTAAACCGGATGAACACTGAAGCTTTCTTT

abundance: .
j_gene: TRBJ2-5
v_gene: TRBV7-9
d_gene: TRBD2
CDR3aa: CASSSTALAVQETQYF
CDR3nt: TGTGCCAGCAGCTCAACGGCGCTAGCGGTTCAAGAGACCCAGTACTTC

abundance: .
j_gene: TRBJ2-2
v_gene: TRBV3-1
d_gene: TRBD2
CDR3aa: CASSQDPGLVSGELFF
CDR3nt: TGTGCCAGCAGCCAAGACCCGGGACTAGTAAGCGGGGAGCTGTTTTTT

abundance: .
j_gene: TRBJ2-3
v_gene: TRBV30
d_gene: TRBD2
CDR3aa: CAWSGLESATQYF
CDR3nt: TGTGCCTGGTCGGGACTAGAATCAGCTACGCAGTATTTT

abundance: .
j_gene: TRBJ2-7
v_gene: TRBV11-2
d_gene: TRBD1
CDR3aa: CASSFGGTGGYEQYF
CDR3nt: TGTGCCAGCAGCTTTGGGGGGACAGGGGGTTACGAGCAGTACTTC

abundance: many
j_gene: TRBJ1-1
v_gene: TRBV12-3/TRBV12-4
d_gene: TRBD1
CDR3aa: CASSLGDRANPEAFF
CDR3nt: TGTGCCAGCAGTTTGGGAGACAGGGCTAATCCTGAAGCTTTCTTT

abundance: few
j_gene: TRBJ2-3
v_gene: TRBV25-1
d_gene: TRBD1
CDR3aa: CASIGGADTQYF
CDR3nt: TGTGCCAGCATAGGGGGCGCAGATACGCAGTATTTT

abundance: few
j_gene: TRBJ1-4
v_gene: TRBV15
d_gene: .
CDR3aa: CATSSDGTANEKLFF
CDR3nt: TGTGCCACCAGCAGTGACGGGACGGCGAATGAAAAACTGTTTTTT

abundance: many
j_gene: TRBJ2-1
v_gene: TRBV28
d_gene: .
CDR3aa: CASSLTGASYNEQFF
CDR3nt: TGTGCCAGCAGTTTGACGGGGGCCTCCTACAATGAGCAGTTCTTC

abundance: few
j_gene: TRBJ2-1
v_gene: TRBV11-1
d_gene: .
CDR3aa: CASSPQGRGQFF
CDR3nt: TGTGCCAGCAGCCCACAAGGCAGGGGGCAGTTCTTC

abundance: many
j_gene: TRBJ2-1
v_gene: TRBV29-1
d_gene: .
CDR3aa: CSVEYSTSYNEQFF
CDR3nt: TGCAGCGTTGAATATTCCACTTCCTACAATGAGCAGTTCTTC

abundance: .
j_gene: TRBJ2-7
v_gene: TRBV18
d_gene: .
CDR3aa: CASSATIGTGYEQYF
CDR3nt: TGTGCCAGCTCAGCTACGATCGGGACGGGCTACGAGCAGTACTTC

abundance: .
j_gene: TRBJ2-7
v_gene: TRBV7-9
d_gene: TRBD2
CDR3aa: CASSLGSGGEYF
CDR3nt: TGTGCCAGCAGCTTAGGCTCGGGAGGGGAGTACTTC

abundance: .
j_gene: TRBJ2-3
v_gene: TRBV20-1
d_gene: TRBD2
CDR3aa: CSARKAGGRGGTDTQYF
CDR3nt: TGCAGTGCTAGAAAGGCGGGGGGGCGGGGAGGCACAGATACGCAGTATTTT

abundance: many
j_gene: TRBJ1-2
v_gene: TRBV12-3/TRBV12-4
d_gene: TRBD1
CDR3aa: CASRTGGYGYTF
CDR3nt: TGTGCCAGCAGGACAGGGGGCTATGGCTACACCTTC

abundance: many
j_gene: TRBJ2-3
v_gene: TRBV12-3/TRBV12-4
d_gene: .
CDR3aa: CASSFGGDSTDTQYF
CDR3nt: TGTGCCAGCAGTTTCGGGGGCGACAGCACAGATACGCAGTATTTT

abundance: few
j_gene: TRBJ2-3
v_gene: TRBV7-3
d_gene: .
CDR3aa: CASSETGGVRTDTQYF
CDR3nt: TGTGCCAGCAGCGAGACAGGTGGAGTGCGCACAGATACGCAGTATTTT

abundance: many
j_gene: TRBJ2-1
v_gene: TRBV7-9
d_gene: TRBD1
CDR3aa: CASSLGQGEYNEQFF
CDR3nt: TGTGCCAGCAGCTTAGGGCAGGGGGAATACAATGAGCAGTTCTTC

abundance: few
j_gene: TRBJ2-7
v_gene: TRBV9
d_gene: .
CDR3aa: CASSVAAGNYEQYF
CDR3nt: TGTGCCAGCAGCGTAGCGGCGGGGAACTACGAGCAGTACTTC

abundance: .
j_gene: TRBJ2-1
v_gene: TRBV12-3/TRBV12-4
d_gene: .
CDR3aa: CASSLEGFEQFF
CDR3nt: TGTGCCAGCAGTTTAGAAGGGTTTGAGCAGTTCTTC

abundance: many
j_gene: TRBJ1-2
v_gene: TRBV28
d_gene: TRBD1
CDR3aa: CASSPRGGNYGYTF
CDR3nt: TGTGCCAGCAGCCCAAGAGGGGGCAACTATGGCTACACCTTC

abundance: .
j_gene: TRBJ1-5
v_gene: TRBV5-5
d_gene: TRBD1
CDR3aa: CASSPMGQGLIYQPQHF
CDR3nt: TGTGCCAGCAGCCCGATGGGACAGGGGCTAATTTATCAGCCCCAGCATTTT

abundance: few
j_gene: TRBJ2-7
v_gene: TRBV19
d_gene: TRBD1
CDR3aa: CASTIRDSSYEQYF
CDR3nt: TGTGCCAGTACCATTCGGGACAGCTCCTACGAGCAGTACTTC

abundance: many
j_gene: TRBJ2-1
v_gene: TRBV29-1
d_gene: .
CDR3aa: CSVKGLDNEQFF
CDR3nt: TGCAGCGTCAAGGGGTTGGACAATGAGCAGTTCTTC

abundance: few
j_gene: TRBJ2-1
v_gene: TRBV7-3
d_gene: .
CDR3aa: CASSLIPRAANEQFF
CDR3nt: TGTGCCAGCAGCTTAATCCCTCGGGCAGCCAATGAGCAGTTCTTC

abundance: many
j_gene: TRBJ1-6
v_gene: TRBV12-3/TRBV12-4
d_gene: .
CDR3aa: CASSLVEGGPLHF
CDR3nt: TGTGCCAGCAGTTTAGTGGAGGGTGGGCCCCTCCACTTT

abundance: few
j_gene: TRBJ2-7
v_gene: TRBV7-6
d_gene: TRBD1
CDR3aa: CASSFEDRGTYEQYF
CDR3nt: TGTGCCAGCAGCTTCGAGGACAGGGGGACCTACGAGCAGTACTTC

abundance: many
j_gene: TRBJ2-7
v_gene: TRBV2
d_gene: .
CDR3aa: CASGGTVRGEQYF
CDR3nt: TGTGCCAGTGGGGGGACAGTGAGGGGCGAGCAGTACTTC

abundance: few
j_gene: TRBJ2-1
v_gene: TRBV15
d_gene: .
CDR3aa: CATSRDLGTRNEQFF
CDR3nt: TGTGCCACCAGCAGAGATCTGGGGACCCGCAATGAGCAGTTCTTC

abundance: few
j_gene: TRBJ2-6
v_gene: TRBV11-1
d_gene: .
CDR3aa: CASSLRVSFGANVLTF
CDR3nt: TGTGCCAGCAGCCTTCGGGTCAGTTTTGGGGCCAACGTCCTGACTTTC

abundance: .
j_gene: TRBJ2-7
v_gene: TRBV7-2
d_gene: .
CDR3aa: CASSQGGTEVSEQYF
CDR3nt: TGTGCCAGCAGCCAGGGGGGGACAGAGGTCTCCGAGCAGTACTTC

abundance: many
j_gene: TRBJ2-3
v_gene: TRBV29-1
d_gene: .
CDR3aa: CSVESSQYF
CDR3nt: TGCAGCGTTGAATCATCACAGTATTTT